A selection of T cell receptor beta chains follows, all from one sample in a study of breast tumors, draining lymph nodes, adjacent tissues. TCRdb re-called the multiplex PCR reads with MiXCR, one entry per CDR3 protein. The repertoire includes around 190,000 distinct CDR3 sequences, approximately 30% of them detected once, and 3.5% to 4.5% sits in the top ten. Sequencing used axillary lymph node tissue. These receptors were obtained from a female donor with breast cancer. Some clones in this sample may be carry-over from other donors' samples. Both conserved end residues are part of each CDR3. A D gene is named only where the DNA matches it firmly. Size is stated for part of the rows, as once, few or many counts, or as a class when the clone is expanded.

DNA,CDR3,size,D,length,V,J
TGTGCCAGCAGTGAATATCGTACTTCAGGGTGGGGGACTGAAGCTTTCTTT,CASSEYRTSGWGTEAFF,NA,NA,17,TRBV25-1,TRBJ1-1
TGTGCCAGCAGCTTTTCCCCCGAGCGGGAGCTGTTTTTT,CASSFSPERELFF,many,NA,13,TRBV7-8,TRBJ2-2
TGCAGTGCTAGTACAGGGTTACAAACGCAGTATTTT,CSASTGLQTQYF,many,NA,12,TRBV20-1,TRBJ2-3
TGTGCCAGCGCGGAGGGGGCTACTACCTACGAGCAGTACTTC,CASAEGATTYEQYF,many,NA,14,TRBV5-6,TRBJ2-7
TGTGCCAGCAGCCCAAGGGGGGGCACAGATACGCAGTATTTT,CASSPRGGTDTQYF,many,NA,14,TRBV13,TRBJ2-3
TGTGCCAGCAGCCAAGATCGACTAGTACGGGAGCAGTTCTTC,CASSQDRLVREQFF,few,NA,14,TRBV4-2,TRBJ2-1
TGTGCCAGCAGTTTTCTGAGACAGGGGTCCCCCTACGAGCAGTACTTC,CASSFLRQGSPYEQYF,NA,TRBD1,16,TRBV27,TRBJ2-7
NA,CASSFYICSAPNTGFYNEQFF,few,NA,21,TRBV7-9,TRBJ2-1
TGTGCCAGCAGTTTCGCCACTGGCAGGGCGGGAACCTACGAGCAGTACTTC,CASSFATGRAGTYEQYF,NA,NA,17,TRBV12-3/TRBV12-4,TRBJ2-7
TGTGCCAGCAGTGAGAGACGATTGGGACAGTTTGCCTACGAGCAGTACTTC,CASSERRLGQFAYEQYF,many,TRBD1,17,TRBV6-1,TRBJ2-7
TGTGCCACCAGCATTGGGACAGGGAGACTCTATGGCTACACCTTC,CATSIGTGRLYGYTF,NA,TRBD1,15,TRBV15,TRBJ1-2
TGTGCCAGCAGCTCACAACAGGACTCCTACGAGCAGTACTTC,CASSSQQDSYEQYF,many,NA,14,TRBV7-9,TRBJ2-7
TGTGCCAGCGGGGGACAGCTCACAGATACGCAGTATTTT,CASGGQLTDTQYF,many,TRBD1,13,TRBV2,TRBJ2-3
TGTGCCAGCAGTGAACGTGGCGGGATCTCCTACAATGAGCAGTATTTT,CASSERGGISYNEQYF,NA,NA,16,TRBV2,TRBJ2-3
TGTGCCAGCAGCCGGATCAGGGGGGGCGAAAGGGGTAATGAAAAACTGTTTTTT,CASSRIRGGERGNEKLFF,many,TRBD1,18,TRBV5-6,TRBJ1-4
TGTGCCAGCAGCGTCGGCGGGGGGCCACTCGAGACCCAGTACTTC,CASSVGGGPLETQYF,many,TRBD2,15,TRBV9,TRBJ2-5
TGTGCCAGCAGGGGGGACGGAAGAAATGAAAAACTGTTTTTT,CASRGDGRNEKLFF,many,NA,14,TRBV12-3/TRBV12-4,TRBJ1-4
TGTGCCAGTGCTAGTGGCGGATATAGCAATCAGCCCCAGCATTTT,CASASGGYSNQPQHF,NA,NA,15,TRBV19,TRBJ1-5
TGTGCCTGGCACCAGGGGTCGAACACCATATATTTT,CAWHQGSNTIYF,many,NA,12,TRBV30,TRBJ1-3